Sequencing of this T cell receptor beta chain was carried out in a study of Ad26.COV2.S vaccination and SARS-CoV-2 variants. The study's findings and limits: Vaccine recipients posted higher spike-specific TCR breadth than their placebo counterparts. The analyses of TCR breadth and depth may have understated the size of total T cell responses. Marked by substantial breadth, spike-specific CD8+ and CD4+ T cell responses were reportedly seen after vaccination.

A word on this clone: Its antigen is still unknown.

Described treatment: roughly 19 received Ad26.COV2.S at low or high dose, single or two shots; about five received placebo; per-sample allocation not given. Collection of samples fell on day 63 after the first vaccine or placebo injection. Germline CDR1 reads SGHTA; CDR2 reads FQGNSA. Trimming cost V 1 base and J 5 bases; bases outside gene matches: 9. The CDR3 contains 17 residues. The assay was immunoSEQ multiplex PCR, and TCRdb's table has in-frame clones only and misses some. Of about 680,000 clones listed, approximately 88% are singletons. V is TRBV7-2 and J is TRBJ1-2; 11 bases are a match to TRBD1. This receptor was taken from a person aged 18-65 years who received the Ad26.COV2.S COVID-19 vaccine or a placebo. The sample consisted of peripheral blood, taken in a trial of Ad26.COV2.S vaccine versus placebo. The CDR3 DNA reads TGTGCCAGCAGCTTAGGGGGAGGACAGGGGGCACGATATGGCTACACCTTC. Its protein product is CASSLGGGQGARYGYTF. Drawing the rest from reference TRBV7-2 and TRBJ1-2, the complete variable domain is GAGVSQSPSNKVTEKGKDVELRCDPISGHTALYWYRQSLGQGLEFLIYFQGNSAPDKSGLPSDRFSAERTGGSVSTLTIQRTQQEDSAVYLCASSLGGGQGARYGYTFGSGTRLTVV.